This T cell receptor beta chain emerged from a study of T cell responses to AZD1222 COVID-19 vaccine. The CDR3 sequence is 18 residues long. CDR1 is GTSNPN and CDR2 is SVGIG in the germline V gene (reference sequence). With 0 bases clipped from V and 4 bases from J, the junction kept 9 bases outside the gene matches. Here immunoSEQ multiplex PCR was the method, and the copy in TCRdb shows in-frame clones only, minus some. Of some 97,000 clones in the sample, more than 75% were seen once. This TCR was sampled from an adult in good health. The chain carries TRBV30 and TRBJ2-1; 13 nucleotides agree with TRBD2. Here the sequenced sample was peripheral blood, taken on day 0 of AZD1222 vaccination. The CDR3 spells CAWSVESPGLAGYNEQFF. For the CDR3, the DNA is TGTGCCTGGAGTGTCGAAAGTCCGGGACTAGCGGGGTACAATGAGCAGTTCTTC.